This T cell receptor beta chain is from a study of T cell repertoires in ileal Crohn's disease. Whole-study findings and limits: All patients with clonality above 26.8% had endoscopic recurrence.

Before sorting, lamina propria lymphocytes were separated from surgical specimens by density gradient. Only in-frame clones appear in the TCRdb table, and some are missing; sequencing was by immunoSEQ multiplex PCR. The data show approximately 2,500 clones, about 90% seen once. With regard to this clone: Its antigen is unidentified.

Trimming removed 5 bases at V and 8 bases at J, with 12 bases between. CDR1 and CDR2 from the germline V gene are MNHNY and SVGAGI (reference sequence). The CDR3 runs to 13 residues. The rearrangement links TRBV6-6 to TRBJ2-2; D is unclear. The sequence was obtained from an adult with Crohn's disease. Source material: CD4+ T cells sorted from the ileum. The CDR3 here is CASSRDSPGELFF. The CDR3 DNA is TGTGCCAGCAGTCGTGACTCCCCGGGGGAGCTGTTTTTT.